These 18 T cell receptor beta chains were all obtained from the same sample, sequenced in a study of T cell responses to AZD1222 COVID-19 vaccine. Sequencing used immunoSEQ multiplex PCR; TCRdb keeps in-frame clones, though not all of them. The data show some 100,000 clones, 86% seen once. This material consisted of peripheral blood, taken on day 0 of AZD1222 vaccination. The receptors come from an adult in good health.

The chain recombines TRBV9 with TRBJ1-5, with 7 bases fitting TRBD1. The V segment lost 4 bases and the J segment 5 bases; nucleotides outside the gene matches: 9. Germline CDR1 reads SGDLS; CDR2 reads YYNGEE. This CDR3 is built from 15 residues. The CDR3 DNA reads TGTGCCAGCAGCCAGGGGACAGAAAGAGATCAGCCCCAGCATTTT. This sequence encodes CASSQGTERDQPQHF.

Comment on this clone: A much larger clone lies one base from this, so it may be a read error. The chain has TRBV2 and TRBJ1-5; perhaps TRBD1 as D (5 bases). From germline, CDR1 is SNHLY and CDR2 FYNNEI. Trimming left V 0 bases short and J 9 bases short, with 15 bases between. This CDR3 spans 15 amino acids. The chain's CDR3 is CASSEALGGSTPQHF. DNA for the CDR3: TGTGCCAGCAGTGAAGCGCTTGGGGGGAGTACGCCCCAGCATTTT.

V usage is TRBV9 and J usage is TRBJ1-2, with TRBD1 as a possible D gene (6 bases). In germline, CDR1 is SGDLS, CDR2 YYNGEE. Deletions cut 3 bases from V and 8 bases from J, with 14 bases between. This CDR3 comprises 13 residues. CDR3 sequence (DNA): TGTGCCAGCAGCGCGACCCCAGGGGACGGCTACACCTTC. As protein: CASSATPGDGYTF.

The J gene is TRBJ1-2, the V gene TRBV11-3; no reliable D call. This CDR3 is built from 13 residues. The V gene's germline CDR1 is SGHNT and CDR2 YENEEA. V lost 1 base, J lost 9 bases, and 12 bases lay in between. CDR3 protein: CASSLGSGESYTF. The CDR3 DNA is TGTGCCAGCAGCTTAGGTTCCGGGGAGAGCTACACCTTC.

The table lists this clone with a count of one. This sequence joins TRBV3-1 (or the pseudogene TRBV3-2) and TRBJ1-3; D is ambiguous. Germline V gene lookup returns CDR1 LGHDT and CDR2 YNNKEL (reference sequence). This CDR3 contains 11 residues. Deletions cut 2 bases from V and 8 bases from J, with 4 bases between. The DNA for the CDR3 is TGTGCCAGCAGCCAACCTGACACCATATATTTT. Amino acid sequence: CASSQPDTIYF.

This clone was observed a single time. CDR3 DNA: TGTGCCAGCAGTAAACGGGACCTGGTTTTGCCTGGCTATACGCAGTATTTT. Translating gives CASSKRDLVLPGYTQYF. The rearrangement joins TRBV28 to TRBJ2-3, with D possibly called TRBD1 or TRBD2 (5 bases each). Trimming cost V 5 bases and J 7 bases, with 25 bases left between them. The CDR3 runs to 17 residues. CDR1 and CDR2 from the germline V gene are MDHEN and SYDVKM.

This clone was recorded many times. DNA of the CDR3: TGTGCCAGCAGTTTAATTCAGGATAGTCAGCCCCAGCATTTT. This translates into CASSLIQDSQPQHF. The rearrangement joins TRBV28 to TRBJ1-5; D is ambiguous. Looked up from germline, CDR1 is MDHEN and CDR2 is SYDVKM. Deletions cut 2 bases from V and 6 bases from J, with 11 bases between. The CDR3 contains 14 residues.

The table lists this clone with a few counts. The chain is built from TRBV14 and TRBJ1-1, with TRBD1 as a possible D gene (5 bases). Trimming pared 5 bases from V and 3 bases from J, leaving 13 bases between. The CDR3 loop spans 14 amino acids. Looked up from germline, CDR1 is SGHDN and CDR2 is FVKESK. The CDR3 DNA reads TGTGCCAGCAGCTTATACCGGGACCACACTGAAGCTTTCTTT. It codes for CASSLYRDHTEAFF.

This chain connects TRBV11-1 to TRBJ2-3; D is ambiguous. Between the trimmed V and J ends, which lost 4 bases and 6 bases, there was a span of 11 bases. Germline V lookup: CDR1 SGHAT, CDR2 FQDESV (reference sequence). The CDR3 spans 13 residues. The CDR3 sequence is CASSSIGLDTQYF. The DNA of the CDR3 is TGTGCCAGCAGCTCCATAGGGCTTGATACGCAGTATTTT. The full variable domain, rest sourced from reference TRBV11-1 and TRBJ2-3, is EAEVAQSPRYKITEKSQAVAFWCDPISGHATLYWYRQILGQGPELLVQFQDESVVDDSQLPKDRFSAERLKGVDSTLKIQPAELGDSAMYLCASSSIGLDTQYFGPGTRLTVL.

This clone has a single count. This sequence joins TRBV6-2 or TRBV6-3 and TRBJ2-1; 7 bases fit TRBD2. Germline V gene data show CDR1 as MNHEY and CDR2 as SVGEGT. The CDR3 is 14 amino acids. V was clipped by 5 bases and J by 10 bases; unmatched bases: 11. CDR3 region: CASSRSGIIWEQFF. The DNA of the CDR3 is TGTGCCAGCAGTCGCAGCGGGATCATATGGGAGCAGTTCTTC.

The table lists this clone with a few counts. The germline gene is not matched at one end of the junction; a read error may be the cause. The chain employs TRBV6-2 or TRBV6-3 and TRBJ1-1; D is ambiguous. CDR3 length: 12 amino acids. The germline CDR1 and CDR2 sequences are MNHEY and SVGEGT. The CDR3 sequence: CASSLGKDPCHF. The CDR3 DNA reads TGTGCCAGCAGCCTTGGGAAGGACCCATGTCACTTT.

This clone was detected only once. The chain joins TRBV30 to TRBJ1-4; D is perhaps TRBD1 (5 bases). Germline CDR1 and CDR2: GTSNPN and SVGIG (reference sequence). This CDR3 comprises 14 residues. Trimming pared 5 bases from V and 7 bases from J, leaving 17 bases between. CDR3 sequence: CAWDRRRGTEKLFF. The CDR3 DNA sequence: TGTGCCTGGGACCGCAGAAGGGGTACTGAAAAACTGTTTTTT.

This sequence joins TRBV14 and TRBJ1-4, with a tentative D call TRBD1 (5 bases). CDR1 and CDR2 (germline): SGHDN, FVKESK. Trimming shortened V by 4 bases and J by 5 bases, and 11 bases separated the two germline ends. The CDR3 consists of 14 residues. CDR3 region: CASSLGVENEKLFF. The DNA for the CDR3 is TGTGCCAGCAGCCTAGGGGTGGAGAATGAAAAACTGTTTTTT.

The rearrangement uses TRBV29-1 and TRBJ2-3; D might be TRBD1 or TRBD2, each matching 6 bases. CDR1 is SQVTM, CDR2 ANQGSEA, per germline. Trimming removed 3 bases at V and 0 bases at J, with 28 bases between. The length of the CDR3 is 20 residues. The CDR3 region has the DNA TGCAGCGTTGATGCCCTAGTAGGGGGAGGCAAACACTCGAGCACAGATACGCAGTATTTT. It encodes CSVDALVGGGKHSSTDTQYF.

This chain connects TRBV9 to TRBJ2-1; D is unresolved. Trimming removed 2 bases at V and 2 bases at J, with 5 bases between. CDR1 and CDR2 from the germline V gene are SGDLS and YYNGEE. The CDR3 extends over 13 amino acids. CDR3 loop: CASSVSAYNEQFF. The DNA of the CDR3 is TGTGCCAGCAGCGTGTCCGCCTACAATGAGCAGTTCTTC.

The genes are TRBV30 and TRBJ1-5; 10 nucleotides line up with TRBD1. The CDR3 contains 15 residues. From germline, CDR1 is GTSNPN and CDR2 SVGIG (reference sequence). V dropped 3 bases and J dropped 7; count of bases not matched to a gene: 9. The CDR3, as DNA: TGTGCCTGGAGAAATTTTGGACAGGGGGACCAGCCCCAGCATTTT. Protein: CAWRNFGQGDQPQHF.

The chain couples TRBV29-1 to TRBJ1-4, with D uncertain. Deletions cut 7 bases from V and 6 bases from J, with 12 bases between. Germline CDR1 is SQVTM and CDR2 is ANQGSEA. This CDR3 comprises 12 residues. The CDR3 loop reads CSAWKEYEKLFF. In DNA, the CDR3 is TGCAGCGCCTGGAAGGAATATGAAAAACTGTTTTTT.

V usage is TRBV3-1 (or the pseudogene TRBV3-2) and J usage is TRBJ2-5, with D hard to call. The germline CDR1 and CDR2 sequences are LGHDT and YNNKEL (reference sequence). The CDR3 runs to 12 residues. Trimming left V 1 base short and J 1 base short, with 1 base between. The CDR3 is CASSQAQETQYF. CDR3 in DNA: TGTGCCAGCAGCCAAGCCCAAGAGACCCAGTACTTC.